A selection of T cell receptor beta chains follows, all from one sample in a study of cytomegalovirus exposure and HLA in healthy donors. Clones were read by immunoSEQ multiplex PCR, and TCRdb kept only the in-frame ones, dropping some. The profile shows hundreds of thousands of clones, around 79% of them singletons. Sequenced input: PBMCs. The receptors were sampled from a male donor in good health and CMV-seronegative. Each CDR3 is given with its conserved first and last residue. The D gene is left open where the match is weak. For some rows the clone size is stated as once, few or many, or as a class when expanded; others skip it.

TRBV11-3,NA,TRBJ2-1,TRBD1,TGTGCCAGCAGCTTAGACGCCGGGACAGAGGAGCAGTTCTTC,CASSLDAGTEEQFF
TRBV28,NA,TRBJ2-7,TRBD2,TGTGCCAGGAAAACAGCGGGAGGGAGCTCCTACGAGCAGTACTTC,CARKTAGGSSYEQYF
TRBV10-3,once,TRBJ1-2,TRBD1,TGTGCCACCTCAAGGACAGGTGCTAACTATGGCTACACCTTC,CATSRTGANYGYTF
TRBV4-3,NA,TRBJ2-3,TRBD2,TGCGCCAGCAGCCAAGATGGGGGGACTAGCAGCGCAGATACGCAGTATTTT,CASSQDGGTSSADTQYF
TRBV11-3,few,TRBJ1-2,TRBD1,TGTGCCAGCAGCTTAGGGGGCGGGACAGCCGATGGCTACACCTTC,CASSLGGGTADGYTF
TRBV7-9,NA,TRBJ2-7,TRBD1,TGTGCCAGCAGCTACCTTGGGACAGGGCCTTACGAGCAGTACTTC,CASSYLGTGPYEQYF
TRBV9,NA,TRBJ1-1,NA,TGTGCCAGCAGCGCGGGACAACCGAACACTGAAGCTTTCTTT,CASSAGQPNTEAFF
TRBV9,NA,TRBJ2-5,NA,TGTGCCAGCAGCGTAGGGGACACCCAAGAGACCCAGTACTTC,CASSVGDTQETQYF
TRBV11-2,NA,TRBJ2-2,NA,TGTGCCAGCAGCTTACATCCTAGCTTTTCGAACGGGGAGCTGTTTTTT,CASSLHPSFSNGELFF
TRBV27,NA,TRBJ1-4,NA,TGTGCCAGCAGTAGCAGGGGCCACCACAATGAAAAACTGTTTTTT,CASSSRGHHNEKLFF
TRBV28,NA,TRBJ2-7,TRBD1,TGTGCCAGCAGTTTCGGTGGGACAGAGACCTACGAGCAGTACTTC,CASSFGGTETYEQYF
TRBV27,NA,TRBJ2-3,NA,TGTGCCAGCAGTTTATCTCGCGCTAGCACAGATACGCAGTATTTT,CASSLSRASTDTQYF
TRBV6-5,NA,TRBJ1-2,NA,TGTGCCAGCAGTGAAGGGGGGGGCCCTTACTACACCTTC,CASSEGGGPYYTF
TRBV6-5,NA,TRBJ2-3,TRBD1,TGTGCCAGCAGCCTCGACAGGGGGCGAAAAGATACGCAGTATTTT,CASSLDRGRKDTQYF
TRBV11-1,NA,TRBJ1-6,NA,TGTGCCAGCAGCTTAGCTCCTTCGACCGGGTCACCCCTCCACTTT,CASSLAPSTGSPLHF
TRBV28,NA,TRBJ2-5,NA,TGTGCCAGCAATATCCAAGGGGGGGCGGAGACCCAGTACTTC,CASNIQGGAETQYF
TRBV5-1,NA,TRBJ2-1,NA,TGCGCCAGCAGCTTGCGTGGGGCGACCTACAATGAGCAGTTCTTC,CASSLRGATYNEQFF
TRBV30,NA,TRBJ1-4,NA,TGTGCCTGGAGTGTACGGGAGACTAATGAAAAACTGTTTTTT,CAWSVRETNEKLFF
TRBV9,NA,TRBJ1-1,TRBD1,TGTGCCAGCAGCCGGACAGGGGCAAACACTGAAGCTTTCTTT,CASSRTGANTEAFF
TRBV6-6,NA,TRBJ2-1,NA,TGTGCCAGCAGTACTAGCCCCTACGGCAATGAGCAGTTCTTC,CASSTSPYGNEQFF
TRBV5-4,NA,TRBJ2-7,TRBD1,TGTGCCAGCAGCACCAGACAGGGGGCGAAGGTCGAGCAGTACTTC,CASSTRQGAKVEQYF
TRBV7-3,NA,TRBJ2-1,NA,TGTGCCAGCAGCTTGGGCGGGACCCCCTACAATGAGCAGTTCTTC,CASSLGGTPYNEQFF